These T cell receptor beta chains were read from a single sample in a study of CD8 T cells in Susac syndrome. TCRdb reprocessed the immunoSEQ multiplex PCR reads with MiXCR, giving one entry per CDR3 protein. The sample yields some 52,000 distinct CDR3 sequences, just over 90% seen once. The specimen sequenced was CD8+ T cells from PBMCs. The receptors come from a human donor with multiple sclerosis. CDR3s include the opening cysteine and the closing phenylalanine or tryptophan. The D gene is left open where the match is weak. The size field is filled for only some rows; it gives once, few, many or a size class.

DNA,CDR3,size,V,J,D
TGTGCCAGCAGCCGAGAACTAGCGGGACCCAATGAGCAGTTCTTC,CASSRELAGPNEQFF,once,TRBV5-6,TRBJ2-1,TRBD2
TGTGCCAGCAGCGAGGGCCGGGATCCCCTATTTTACGAGCAGTACTTC,CASSEGRDPLFYEQYF,NA,TRBV9,TRBJ2-7,NA
TGTGCCAGCAGCTTGAGCGGGGAAGTCACCGGGGAGCTGTTTTTT,CASSLSGEVTGELFF,NA,TRBV7-3,TRBJ2-2,TRBD2
TGTGCCAGCAGCTCTCCGGGACAGGAGAACAATGAGCAGTTCTTC,CASSSPGQENNEQFF,once,TRBV7-6,TRBJ2-1,TRBD1
TGTGCCAGCAAGCTCGGCGGGGGGGCCGATGAGCAGTTCTTC,CASKLGGGADEQFF,NA,TRBV6-1,TRBJ2-1,TRBD2
TGTGCCAGCAGTGATCCCGGGACAGGCGTCTATGGCTACACCTTC,CASSDPGTGVYGYTF,NA,TRBV6-1,TRBJ1-2,TRBD1
TGTGCCATCGGATTCGGGACTACCGAGCAGTACTTC,CAIGFGTTEQYF,NA,TRBV10-3,TRBJ2-7,TRBD2
TGTGCCAGCAGTCCCCGGGGGAGCCAACCGGTCAGCAATCAGCCCCAGCATTTT,CASSPRGSQPVSNQPQHF,NA,TRBV28,TRBJ1-5,NA
TGTGCCAGCAGCCAAGGACAGGGAGACGACGAGCAGTACTTC,CASSQGQGDDEQYF,NA,TRBV4-2,TRBJ2-7,TRBD1
TGTGCCAGCAGCGGAATGGCAGGGGGCGTGTTTGCTTTCTTT,CASSGMAGGVFAFF,NA,TRBV6-6,TRBJ1-1,TRBD1
TGCAGTGCTAGCCCCAGGTCCTATGGCTACACCTTC,CSASPRSYGYTF,NA,TRBV20-1,TRBJ1-2,NA
TGTGCCAGCAGCTTAGGACTAGCGGGGGGCCTTTACAATGAGCAGTTCTTC,CASSLGLAGGLYNEQFF,NA,TRBV7-8,TRBJ2-1,TRBD2
TGCGCCAGCAGCCAAGATTTTCCTGGACATAGCAATCAGCCCCAGCATTTT,CASSQDFPGHSNQPQHF,NA,TRBV4-3,TRBJ1-5,NA
TGTGCCAGCAAAGTTACGGTTCTAACCGGGACAGGGGTCACCGGGGAGCTGTTTTTT,CASKVTVLTGTGVTGELFF,NA,TRBV12-3/TRBV12-4,TRBJ2-2,TRBD1
TGTGCCAGATACCAGGGTCGGGCGTGGAACACTGAAGCTTTCTTT,CARYQGRAWNTEAFF,NA,TRBV2,TRBJ1-1,NA
TGCGCCAGCAGCCAAGATACCCGGGCCCCTAGCAATCAGCCCCAGCATTTT,CASSQDTRAPSNQPQHF,NA,TRBV4-3,TRBJ1-5,NA
TGTGCCAGCAGCCAAGATCTTCGGACGTCCTTC,CASSQDLRTSF,NA,TRBV4-2,TRBJ1-2,NA
TGTGCCTGGACCGAAGGGAGGGAGCACTCACCCCTCCACTTT,CAWTEGREHSPLHF,once,TRBV30,TRBJ1-6,NA
TGTGCCTGGAGGAGCGTCGGACAGCTGAACACTGAAGCTTTCTTT,CAWRSVGQLNTEAFF,once,TRBV30,TRBJ1-1,NA
TGTGCCTGGAGCTTAGGAGATGGGGCCAACGTCCTGACTTTC,CAWSLGDGANVLTF,NA,TRBV30,TRBJ2-6,NA
TGCAGTGCTAGAGGTTTGTTAGCGGGGGTCGGCCACGAGCAGTACTTC,CSARGLLAGVGHEQYF,NA,TRBV20-1,TRBJ2-7,TRBD2
TGTGCCAGCTCACCGGTTTGGGAAGAAGCTTTCTTT,CASSPVWEEAFF,NA,TRBV18,TRBJ1-1,NA
TGTGCCAGCAGCCAGGACTCCGGGACATACAGACCCCAGCATTTT,CASSQDSGTYRPQHF,NA,TRBV3-1,TRBJ1-5,NA
TGTGCCAGCTCGGGGGCCTTAGGAAGTGATACGCAGTATTTT,CASSGALGSDTQYF,NA,TRBV12-3/TRBV12-4,TRBJ2-3,NA
TGCGCCAGCAGCCAACATGTAGGGAAAAACATTCAGTACTTC,CASSQHVGKNIQYF,NA,TRBV4-1,TRBJ2-4,NA
TGTGCCAGCAGTGCCACGGGACAGGGGCCCGAAAATACCCCCTATGGCTACACCTTC,CASSATGQGPENTPYGYTF,NA,TRBV6-4,TRBJ1-2,TRBD1
TGTGCCAGCAGCCCTGTTACCACTGAAGCTTTCTTT,CASSPVTTEAFF,NA,TRBV11-3,TRBJ1-1,NA